The 12 T cell receptor beta chains below all came from one sample that was sequenced in a study of low-dose radiotherapy and immunotherapy resistance in tumors. Time point defined: before trial treatment. Alpha and beta chains were covered, as first-strand cDNA relied on TRAV- and TRBV-specific primers. With a V-primer adapter and a constant-region primer, TCRs were amplified for around 21 PCR cycles. From the reads, TCRdb called clonotypes with MiXCR, one entry per CDR3 protein. The sample carries more than 70,000 distinct CDR3 sequences, roughly 30% recorded once. Sequenced material: PBMCs, taken before treatment. The receptors shown here come from a female donor with ovarian cancer.

This sequence joins TRBV9 and TRBJ2-7; D could derive from TRBD1 or TRBD2 (5 bases each). The CDR3 is 15 amino acids. CDR1 and CDR2 (germline): SGDLS, YYNGEE. V was trimmed by 0 bases and J by 4 bases, leaving 14 bases between them. The CDR3 here is CASSVVGESSYEQYF. The CDR3, as DNA: TGTGCCAGCAGCGTAGTGGGGGAGTCGTCTTACGAGCAGTACTTC.

With regard to this clonotype: The DNA is left out, because the CDR3 cannot be placed on it with certainty; the CDR3 is given as TCRdb lists it. The chain couples TRBV7-5 to TRBJ1-4. TRBV7-5 is noted as a pseudogene. The length of the CDR3 is 19 amino acids, counting both ends. CDR3 sequence reads: CISVPEAYQRNRADEKLFF.

This clonotype was observed once. This chain uses TRBV7-6 with TRBJ2-1; 12 positions agree with TRBD2. This CDR3 has 15 residues. Per germline, CDR1 SGHVS and CDR2 FNYEAQ. With V trimmed by 8 bases and J by 5 bases, 7 bases remained unmatched. This CDR3 is CASGLAGFGDNEQFF. The CDR3 bases are TGTGCCAGCGGACTAGCGGGATTCGGCGACAATGAGCAGTTCTTC.

The chain is built from TRBV28 and TRBJ2-7; the D gene is possibly TRBD1 (6 bases). Trimming removed 7 bases at V and 1 base at J, with 14 bases between. This CDR3 comprises 14 residues. The germline V gene encodes CDR1 MDHEN and CDR2 SYDVKM. This chain's CDR3 is CASTPRTASYEQYF. CDR3 in DNA: TGTGCCAGCACCCCCCGGACAGCATCCTACGAGCAGTACTTC.

This clonotype has at least ten counts. The J gene is TRBJ1-1, the V gene TRBV7-6; 8 bases align to TRBD1. The CDR3 contains 14 residues. V was clipped by 1 base and J by 3 bases; unmatched bases: 1. Germline CDR1 reads SGHVS; CDR2 reads FNYEAQ. CDR3 region: CASSLGTGYTEAFF. The DNA for the CDR3 is TGTGCCAGCAGCTTAGGGACAGGGTACACTGAAGCTTTCTTT.

To note about this clonotype: It is likely a read error: a sequence one base away is far more abundant. The chain carries TRBV10-3 and TRBJ2-7; possibly TRBD2 for D (5 bases). Germline values: CDR1 ENHRY, CDR2 SYGVKD. Trimming cost V 2 bases and J 7 bases, with 18 bases left between them. The CDR3 extends over 15 amino acids. CDR3 coding DNA: TGTGCCATCAGTGAGGCGGGCCCGGGGTACAATGAGCAGTACTTC. This encodes CAISEAGPGYNEQYF.

This clonotype showed up many times. The gene calls are TRBV20-1 and TRBJ2-3; 12 nucleotides agree with TRBD2. Germline lookup yields CDR1 DFQATT and CDR2 SNEGSKA (reference sequence). Losses at the gene ends were 5 bases for V and 2 bases for J; bases not matched to a gene: 11. This CDR3 spans 17 amino acids. The CDR3 is CSASRTSGTTITDTQYF. In nucleotides, the CDR3 is TGCAGTGCTTCCCGGACTAGCGGGACTACTATCACAGATACGCAGTATTTT.

This clonotype occurred many times. The CDR3 protein is CASKQEQGARSTEAFF. For the CDR3, the DNA is TGTGCCAGTAAACAGGAACAGGGGGCGCGGAGCACTGAAGCTTTCTTT. The chain recombines TRBV19 with TRBJ1-1, with TRBD1 matching over 9 bases. This CDR3 has 16 residues. J was trimmed by 4 bases and V by 7 bases; bases with no gene match: 13. Germline loops: CDR1 LNHDA, CDR2 SQIVND (reference sequence).

The rearrangement joins TRBV10-3 to TRBJ1-6; TRBD1 agrees at 7 bases. The J segment lost 11 bases and the V segment lost 2 bases, leaving 9 bases of the junction unmatched. The germline CDR1 and CDR2 sequences are ENHRY and SYGVKD. The CDR3 extends over 15 amino acids. This CDR3 is CAISETTGSSPPLHF. The CDR3 nucleotides are TGTGCCATCAGTGAGACGACAGGGAGTAGTCCACCCCTCCACTTT.

For this clonotype: With only one base between it and a far larger clone, this is likely a read error. The chain is built from TRBV27 and TRBJ1-1; 8 nucleotides line up with TRBD1. Looked up from germline, CDR1 is MNHEY and CDR2 is SMNVEV (reference sequence). J was trimmed by 3 bases and V by 6 bases; bases with no gene match: 3. The CDR3 extends over 13 amino acids. This CDR3 reads CASSSTGDTEAFF. For the CDR3, the DNA is TGTGCCAGCAGCTCGACAGGGGACACTGAAGCTTTCTTT.

Turning to this clonotype: Given a far larger clone just one base away, this is likely a sequencing read error. The chain has TRBV4-1 and TRBJ2-7, with D unresolved. The CDR3 is 14 residues long. The ends were cut back, 5 bases at V and 6 bases at J, with 17 bases in the middle. The germline gives CDR1 MGHRA, CDR2 YSYEKL. CDR3 region: CASSLPEVRAEQYF. The CDR3 nucleotides read TGCGCCAGCAGCTTGCCTGAAGTACGAGCCGAGCAGTACTTC.

The table lists this clonotype with many counts. This chain uses TRBV20-1 with TRBJ2-1; the match to TRBD2 covers 16 bases. The CDR3 extends over 15 amino acids. Losses at the gene ends were 8 bases for V and 6 bases for J; bases not matched to a gene: 7. CDR1 and CDR2 from the germline V gene are DFQATT and SNEGSKA (reference sequence). CDR3 nucleotide sequence: TGCAGTTCACCGGGACTAGCGGGGGGGCTCAATGAGCAGTTCTTC. This translates into CSSPGLAGGLNEQFF.